The T cell receptor (beta chain) under discussion was sequenced for a study of vaccination effects on CD4 cells after COVID-19 (dated by TCRdb to 2022 to 2024). At the level of the whole study: Each participant got two doses of an mRNA SARS-CoV-2 vaccine, either BNT162b2 or mRNA-1273. Cultures from other donors in the study were sequenced using the Oncomine TCR Beta short-read assay on an Illumina iSeq 100. The study compared SARS-CoV-2 spike-specific CD4+ TCR repertoires before and after mRNA vaccination in COVID-19 convalescent patients and infection-naive vaccine recipients. A total of 10 COVID-19 convalescent patients and a handful of SARS-CoV-2-naive healthy vaccine recipients were included in the full study.

To identify antigen-specific CD4+ T cell clonotypes by their expansion, the ViraFEST assay first stimulated PBMC with viral peptide pools and then applied TCR sequencing. After 10 to 11 days of culture, CD4+ T cells were isolated with the EasySep CD4+ T cell isolation kit. Healthy vaccine recipients had no prior SARS-CoV-2 infection, confirmed by negative nucleocapsid antibodies before and after vaccination. Each well held roughly 2 million PBMC cultured in IMDM containing roughly 4.9% human AB serum, 9 to 10 IU/ml IL-2 and gentamicin, along with about 9.3 ug/ml peptides. Half of the culture medium was replaced with fresh IL-2-containing medium on days 3 and 7. Each peptide stimulation condition was cultured in triplicate wells unless otherwise noted. PBMC were separated from whole blood using Ficoll-Paque Plus gradient centrifugation and were then either cryopreserved at -140C or used fresh. The overlapping peptide pools covered the spike proteins of SARS-CoV-2 and of the common cold coronaviruses HCoV-NL63, HCoV-OC43 and HCoV-229E. The QIAamp micro DNA kit was used to extract genomic DNA from the cultured CD4+ T cells.

Sequences SQVTM (CDR1) and ANQGSEA (CDR2) are obtained from the germline V gene. Inclusive of the bounding cysteine and phenylalanine, the CDR3 is 12 residues long. The DNA shown is the 36-base CDR3, in frame from base 1. Compared with germline, V lacks 6 bases and J lacks 8 bases; bases without a gene match: 6. Paper-wide results and their limitations: Among healthy vaccine recipients, nearly all vaccine-induced clones were SARS-CoV-2 mono-reactive, and just 1 of 255 was cross-reactive with common cold coronaviruses. Clones induced by infection and clones induced by vaccination both contracted markedly at late timepoints after vaccination, which fits with T cell responses waning over time. The study was limited by a small number of convalescent patients, and early post-infection timepoints were lacking.

Preparation of the library involved the immunoSEQ multiplex PCR assay. DNA from the CD4+ T cells that had been cultured and isolated underwent TCR beta CDR3 sequencing. The authors' analysis ran thus. Non-productive TCR sequences were removed and reads were trimmed to the CDR3 region, keeping CDR3s of at least 7 amino acids. Antigen-specific clonotypes were identified using the MANAFEST web app by comparison of expansion in peptide wells against reference cultures. Positive clones required FDR<0.05 expansion versus reference and all other wells, odds ratio above 5, and frequency above 0.1% in two replicate wells. A clonotype was defined as cross-reactive if the clonotype was significantly expanded both in SARS-CoV-2 spike wells and in at least one common cold coronavirus spike condition. CDR3 similarity was assessed by Levenshtein distance using the stringdist R package, and unrooted trees were constructed with ape in R 3.6.1. Sourced from immuneACCESS, this table was stored by TCRdb with only in-frame sequences that have V and J called. A share of the clones is absent; for the studies checked, an unresolved V gene accounts for under half, and the remainder has no known explanation. The V and J calls and clone size come from that table; D and trimming were worked out from the DNA. The sample table contains tens of thousands of clones; only one count was recorded for around 74% of them. The leading ten clones occupy about 1.7% of the sample.

This clone appeared a few times. The antigen it recognizes is unknown. No base quality values were provided; no much bigger clone lies one nucleotide off. This receptor was obtained from a human donor who received a COVID-19 vaccine. The rearrangement joined TRBV29-1 to TRBJ1-4, with 7 central nucleotides matching TRBD1. The source was CD4+ T cells from PBMCs cultured with HCoV-229E spike peptides, collected before COVID-19 vaccination. The cell subset or site label for this specimen denotes: HCoV-229E spike overlapping peptide pool stimulation. The DNA is TGCAGCGTCCGACAGGGTCGGGAAAAACTGTTTTTT. The encoded protein is CSVRQGREKLFF.